The 19 T cell receptor beta chains below all came from one sample that was sequenced in a study of OX40 agonist ivuxolimab in advanced cancers. Libraries were built with the immunoSEQ multiplex PCR assay. TCRdb provides this immuneACCESS table in a form limited to in-frame rearrangements. Some clones are lacking; in checked studies, under half of them reflect an unresolved V gene, and why the rest are absent is not known. The sample table shows about 73,000 clones, and about nine tenths are seen once. The top ten hold about 0.8% of the sample. Sequenced here: CD4+ or CD8+ T cells sorted from blood, sampled in a trial of the OX40 agonist ivuxolimab. The receptors originated from an adult with an advanced solid tumor such as melanoma, head and neck, liver or kidney cancer.

The chain couples TRBV30 to TRBJ1-5; D not certain. CDR1 is GTSNPN, CDR2 SVGIG, per germline (reference sequence). There are 14 residues in the CDR3. The V gene lost 0 bases and the J gene lost 3 bases, with 9 bases spanning the gap. CDR3 DNA: TGTGCCTGGAGTGTACCCGGGAACAATCAGCCCCAGCATTTT. It is translated as CAWSVPGNNQPQHF.

The rearrangement joins TRBV10-3 to TRBJ2-6; D possibly corresponds to TRBD2 (7 bases). The CDR3 has 15 residues. The germline V gene encodes CDR1 ENHRY and CDR2 SYGVKD. V lost 3 bases, J lost 4 bases, and 10 bases lay in between. The CDR3 protein is CAISDGGAGANVLTF. The CDR3 region has the DNA TGTGCCATCAGTGATGGGGGGGCCGGGGCCAACGTCCTGACTTTC.

This chain links TRBV27 with TRBJ2-1; TRBD1 matches 10 bases. V lost 4 bases, J lost 8 bases, and 8 bases stayed unmatched. CDR3 size: 15 residues. Germline CDR1 reads MNHEY; CDR2 reads SMNVEV (reference sequence). This chain's CDR3 is CASSSSGTGVDEQFF. CDR3 DNA sequence: TGTGCCAGCAGTTCCTCCGGGACAGGGGTTGATGAGCAGTTCTTC.

V is TRBV5-6 and J is TRBJ2-2; D remains ambiguous. The CDR3 consists of 14 residues. In germline, CDR1 is SGHDT, CDR2 YYEEEE. V shed 2 bases and J shed 3 bases, with 8 bases lying between them. CDR3 nucleotides: TGTGCCAGCAGCTTAGGACGGTACACCGGGGAGCTGTTTTTT. Encoded protein: CASSLGRYTGELFF.

The V and J genes are TRBV18 and TRBJ2-7; D is uncertain. This CDR3 is built from 16 residues. Germline assignment: CDR1 KGHSH and CDR2 LQKENI. V was cut by 3 bases and J by 0 bases, with 15 bases left in between. Here the CDR3 reads CASSPFGHSSSYEQYF. The CDR3 coding sequence is TGTGCCAGCTCACCTTTCGGGCATTCGAGCTCCTACGAGCAGTACTTC.

This clone has only one observation. The V call is TRBV19, the J call TRBJ2-6; maybe TRBD2 (6 bases). Deletions cut 7 bases from V and 2 bases from J, with 15 bases between. The germline gives CDR1 LNHDA, CDR2 SQIVND (reference sequence). This CDR3 has 16 residues. The CDR3 loop reads CASNPPGEAGANVLTF. DNA of the CDR3: TGTGCCAGTAACCCCCCGGGGGAGGCTGGGGCCAACGTCCTGACTTTC. The variable domain in full, with the rest retrieved from reference TRBV19 and TRBJ2-6, is DGGITQSPKYLFRKEGQNVTLSCEQNLNHDAMYWYRQDPGQGLRLIYYSQIVNDFQKGDIAEGYSVSREKKESFPLTVTSAQKNPTAFYLCASNPPGEAGANVLTFGAGSRLTVL.

This chain uses TRBV6-5 with TRBJ1-1, with D unresolved. Germline assignment: CDR1 MNHEY and CDR2 SVGAGI. This CDR3 spans 13 amino acids. V was trimmed by 0 bases and J by 6 bases, leaving 8 bases between them. The CDR3 reads CASSYSIGPEAFF. CDR3 nucleotide sequence: TGTGCCAGCAGTTACTCGATAGGTCCTGAAGCTTTCTTT.

The V gene is TRBV7-9, the J gene TRBJ2-5; 7 bases are a match to TRBD1. The V gene end was trimmed by 1 base and the J gene end by 4 bases; junction bases not matched to a gene: 6. This CDR3 spans 15 amino acids. Germline CDR1 and CDR2: SEHNR and FQNEAQ (reference sequence). The CDR3 coding sequence is TGTGCCAGCAGCTTAGACAGGGGTCTGGGAGAGACCCAGTACTTC. Its protein product is CASSLDRGLGETQYF.

The rearrangement uses TRBV10-1 and TRBJ2-3; perhaps D is TRBD1 or TRBD2 (5 bases each). Looked up from germline, CDR1 is WNHNN and CDR2 is SYGVQD (reference sequence). V gave up 4 bases and J gave up 6 bases, with 20 bases separating them. The CDR3 length is 16 residues. CDR3 sequence reads: CASSVPGPKNADTQYF. The CDR3 region has the DNA TGCGCCAGCAGTGTTCCGGGACCCAAGAATGCGGATACGCAGTATTTT.

The gene calls are TRBV19 and TRBJ2-7; 7 bases align to TRBD1. CDR1 LNHDA and CDR2 SQIVND come from the germline V gene (reference sequence). The V segment lost 4 bases and the J segment 1 base; nucleotides outside the gene matches: 7. The CDR3 has 15 amino acids. The CDR3 reads CASSTGDSLSYEQYF. The CDR3 bases are TGTGCCAGTAGTACTGGGGACAGTCTATCCTACGAGCAGTACTTC.

This clone has just one count. Here the CDR3 DNA reads TGTGCCACCAGCAGAGATCCAGTAGCGGGAGGGTTCGCAGATACGCAGTATTTT. Its translation is CATSRDPVAGGFADTQYF. This sequence joins TRBV15 and TRBJ2-3; 11 positions match TRBD2. The CDR3 is 18 amino acids. The trim removed 0 bases at V and 4 bases at J, leaving 9 bases unmatched. In germline, CDR1 is LNHNV, CDR2 YYDKDF (reference sequence).

There are a few counts of this clone. The J gene is TRBJ2-1, the V gene TRBV2, with 10 positions matching TRBD1. The CDR3 has 15 residues. J gave up 4 bases and V 6 bases, and 6 bases lay outside the gene matches. Germline-derived CDR1 and CDR2 are SNHLY and FYNNEI. The CDR3 sequence is CASRETGGAYNEQFF. As DNA, the CDR3 is TGTGCCAGCAGAGAGACAGGGGGCGCTTACAATGAGCAGTTCTTC. Using reference TRBV2 and TRBJ2-1 for the parts outside the CDR3, the full variable domain is EPEVTQTPSHQVTQMGQEVILRCVPISNHLYFYWYRQILGQKVEFLVSFYNNEISEKSEIFDDQFSVERPDGSNFTLKIRSTKLEDSAMYFCASRETGGAYNEQFFGPGTRLTVL.

The gene calls are TRBV4-2 and TRBJ2-2; 13 positions match TRBD2. This CDR3 is built from 15 residues. The ends lost 5 bases at V and 5 bases at J; junction bases unmatched: 2. Germline CDR1 LGHNA, CDR2 YNFKEQ. CDR3 DNA sequence: TGTGCCAGCAGCGCGGGACTAGCGGGGACCGGGGAGCTGTTTTTT. It encodes CASSAGLAGTGELFF.

The CDR3 is CASSRGQGNYGYTF. CDR3 DNA sequence: TGTGCCAGTAGCCGGGGGCAAGGAAACTATGGCTACACCTTC. The chain links TRBV6-5 to TRBJ1-2, with D perhaps TRBD1 (6 bases). The V and J ends lost 9 bases and 2 bases respectively, with 16 bases between them. The CDR3 loop spans 14 amino acids. Germline CDR1 and CDR2: MNHEY and SVGAGI.

The rearrangement links TRBV6-5 to TRBJ2-1; 12 bases are a match to TRBD2. With V trimmed by 6 bases and J by 10 bases, 10 bases remained unmatched. CDR3 size: 15 residues. Germline V gives CDR1 MNHEY, CDR2 SVGAGI. The CDR3 protein is CASRRTSGTAQEQFF. The CDR3 DNA reads TGTGCCAGCAGACGGACTAGCGGGACAGCTCAGGAGCAGTTCTTC.

In nucleotides, the CDR3 is TGTGCCATCAGGGTTGACAGGACGGGGGCCGGGGAGCTGTTTTTT. Translated: CAIRVDRTGAGELFF. This chain uses TRBV10-3 with TRBJ2-2; D might be TRBD1 or TRBD2, each matching 6 bases. Germline-derived CDR1 and CDR2 are ENHRY and SYGVKD. The CDR3 spans 15 residues. Deletions cut 6 bases from V and 6 bases from J, with 17 bases between.

V is TRBV19 and J is TRBJ2-7, with D tentatively TRBD1 (6 bases). Germline V gene data show CDR1 as LNHDA and CDR2 as SQIVND (reference sequence). V lost 5 bases, J lost 4 bases, and 12 bases lay in between. CDR3 length equals 13 residues. CDR3 protein: CASSLSQGYEQYF. CDR3 sequence (DNA): TGTGCCAGTAGTCTTTCACAGGGATACGAGCAGTACTTC.

A few counts support this clone. The chain recombines TRBV19 with TRBJ2-1; tentative D call: TRBD2 (5 bases). Germline CDR1 LNHDA, CDR2 SQIVND (reference sequence). The length of the CDR3 is 13 residues. Trimming cost V 2 bases and J 8 bases, with 10 bases left between them. CDR3 nucleotide sequence: TGTGCCAGTAGTATATTGAGGGATGATGAGCAGTTCTTC. Encoded protein: CASSILRDDEQFF.

The chain carries TRBV28 and TRBJ2-6; D gene uncertain. Per germline, CDR1 MDHEN and CDR2 SYDVKM. Trimming removed 4 bases at V and 0 bases at J, with 7 bases between. This CDR3 has 15 residues. CDR3 sequence (DNA): TGTGCCAGCAGTTCGGGCAGCTCTGGGGCCAACGTCCTGACTTTC. This translates into CASSSGSSGANVLTF.